Shown below are 8 T cell receptor beta chains from a single sample sequenced in a study of graft-versus-host responses after intestinal transplantation. Their antigens are not known. Sequencing was performed with immunoSEQ multiplex PCR; in TCRdb, only in-frame clones are kept and a portion is missing. Altogether approximately 77,000 clones are present, approximately 88% being singletons, with the ten largest covering around 0.35%. The source material was unstimulated CD4+ T cells sorted from spleen or lymph node cells, sampled before intestinal transplant. The source is a human donor who received an intestinal transplant.

The chain carries TRBV18 and TRBJ2-7; TRBD2 matches at 11 bases. The CDR3 spans 16 residues. Germline V gives CDR1 KGHSH, CDR2 LQKENI. J gave up 2 bases and V 0 bases, and 3 bases lay outside the gene matches. The CDR3 nucleotides are TGTGCCAGCTCACCACCGCTGACTAGCGGGGCCTACGAGCAGTACTTC. It codes for CASSPPLTSGAYEQYF.

This chain joins TRBV2 and TRBJ1-5; unclear D gene. V gave up 6 bases and J gave up 0 bases, with 12 bases separating them. The CDR3 has 15 amino acids. CDR1 is SNHLY and CDR2 is FYNNEI in the germline V gene. The CDR3 DNA reads as TGTGCCAGCAGGGAAAGAGGGTATAGCAATCAGCCCCAGCATTTT. Its protein is CASRERGYSNQPQHF.

The chain couples TRBV28 to TRBJ1-2, with 12 positions matching TRBD1. The CDR3 covers 18 residues. In germline, CDR1 is MDHEN, CDR2 SYDVKM. Losses at the gene ends were 5 bases for V and 6 bases for J; bases not matched to a gene: 16. The CDR3 is CASSLAGRVGQGADGYTF. Here the CDR3 DNA reads TGTGCCAGCAGTCTCGCGGGCCGTGTGGGACAGGGGGCCGATGGCTACACCTTC.

The J gene is TRBJ1-5, the V gene TRBV19; the D gene is possibly TRBD1 (6 bases). The length of the CDR3 is 15 residues. V was trimmed by 5 bases and J by 7 bases, leaving 18 bases between them. Germline CDR1 reads LNHDA; CDR2 reads SQIVND (reference sequence). CDR3 DNA sequence: TGTGCCAGTAGTCCTCTGGACAGAACAAGACAGCCCCAGCATTTT. Translating it yields CASSPLDRTRQPQHF. The whole variable domain, remainder taken from reference TRBV19 and TRBJ1-5, is DGGITQSPKYLFRKEGQNVTLSCEQNLNHDAMYWYRQDPGQGLRLIYYSQIVNDFQKGDIAEGYSVSREKKESFPLTVTSAQKNPTAFYLCASSPLDRTRQPQHFGDGTRLSIL.

The CDR3 spells CASSVGGGRATDTQYF. The CDR3 DNA follows: TGTGCCAGCAGCGTAGGGGGCGGGAGGGCAACAGATACGCAGTATTTT. The V and J genes are TRBV9 and TRBJ2-3, with 9 bases that match TRBD2. The CDR3 spans 16 residues. Germline values: CDR1 SGDLS, CDR2 YYNGEE. J was trimmed by 3 bases and V by 0 bases; bases with no gene match: 5.

The CDR3 DNA is TGCAGCGTCGACCAACAGGGGAACGGAAACACCATATATTTT. This translates into CSVDQQGNGNTIYF. The genes are TRBV29-1 and TRBJ1-3, with 7 bases lining up with TRBD1. CDR3 length equals 14 residues. V was clipped by 6 bases and J by 4 bases; unmatched bases: 9. Germline V CDR1 and CDR2: SQVTM, ANQGSEA.

The chain carries TRBV5-6 and TRBJ2-1; no definite D call. V shed 2 bases and J shed 2 bases, with 8 bases lying between them. The CDR3 runs 14 residues. Per germline, CDR1 SGHDT and CDR2 YYEEEE. CDR3 region: CASSLKAAYNEQFF. In DNA, the CDR3 is TGTGCCAGCAGCTTAAAAGCCGCCTACAATGAGCAGTTCTTC.

V is TRBV5-4 and J is TRBJ1-1; no reliable D call. Germline V gene lookup returns CDR1 SGHNT and CDR2 YYREEE (reference sequence). The CDR3 extends over 13 amino acids. With 4 bases removed from V and 4 bases from J, the gap between germline ends came to 11 bases. The CDR3 bases are TGTGCCAGCAGCAATAGAGGCGTCACTGAAGCTTTCTTT. As protein: CASSNRGVTEAFF.